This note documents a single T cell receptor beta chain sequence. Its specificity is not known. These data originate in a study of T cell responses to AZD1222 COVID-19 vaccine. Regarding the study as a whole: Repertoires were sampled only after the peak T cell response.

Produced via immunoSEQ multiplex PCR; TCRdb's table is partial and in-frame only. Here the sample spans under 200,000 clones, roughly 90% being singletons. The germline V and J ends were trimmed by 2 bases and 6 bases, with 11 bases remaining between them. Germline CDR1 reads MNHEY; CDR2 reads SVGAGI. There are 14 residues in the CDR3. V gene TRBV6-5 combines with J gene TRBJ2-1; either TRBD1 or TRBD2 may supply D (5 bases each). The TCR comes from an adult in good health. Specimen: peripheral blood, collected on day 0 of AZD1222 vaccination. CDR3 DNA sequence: TGTGCCAGCAGTTACGGGACGAAGGGCAATGAGCAGTTCTTC. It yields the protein CASSYGTKGNEQFF.